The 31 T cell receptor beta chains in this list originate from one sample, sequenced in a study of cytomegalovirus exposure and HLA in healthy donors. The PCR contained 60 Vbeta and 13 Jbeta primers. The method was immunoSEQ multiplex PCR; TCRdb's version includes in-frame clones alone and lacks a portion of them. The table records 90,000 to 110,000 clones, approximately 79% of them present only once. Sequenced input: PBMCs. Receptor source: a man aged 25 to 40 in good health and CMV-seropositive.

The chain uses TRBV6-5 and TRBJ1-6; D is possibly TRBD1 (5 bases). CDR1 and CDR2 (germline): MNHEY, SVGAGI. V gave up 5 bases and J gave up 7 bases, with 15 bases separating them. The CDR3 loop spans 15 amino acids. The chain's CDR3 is CASSTRGQGNSPLHF. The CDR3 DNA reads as TGTGCCAGCAGTACCCGCGGACAAGGAAATTCACCCCTCCACTTT.

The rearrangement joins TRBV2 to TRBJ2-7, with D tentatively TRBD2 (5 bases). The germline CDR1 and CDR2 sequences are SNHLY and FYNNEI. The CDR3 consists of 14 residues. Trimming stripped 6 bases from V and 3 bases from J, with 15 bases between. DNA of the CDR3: TGTGCCAGCAGCCGATCCCTAGGACTCTACGAGCAGTACTTC. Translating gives CASSRSLGLYEQYF.

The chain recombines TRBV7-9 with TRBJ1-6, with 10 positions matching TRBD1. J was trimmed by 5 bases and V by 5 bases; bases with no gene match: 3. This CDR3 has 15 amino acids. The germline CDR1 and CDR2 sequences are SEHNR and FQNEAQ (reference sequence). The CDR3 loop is CASSDGTGDNSPLHF. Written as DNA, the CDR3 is TGTGCCAGCAGCGACGGGACAGGGGATAATTCACCCCTCCACTTT.

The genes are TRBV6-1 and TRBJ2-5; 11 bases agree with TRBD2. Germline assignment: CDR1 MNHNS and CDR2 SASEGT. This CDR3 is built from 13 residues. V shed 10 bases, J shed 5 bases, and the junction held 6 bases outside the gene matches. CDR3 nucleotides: TGTGCCATCTCACTAGCGGGGGTTGAGACCCAGTACTTC. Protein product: CAISLAGVETQYF.

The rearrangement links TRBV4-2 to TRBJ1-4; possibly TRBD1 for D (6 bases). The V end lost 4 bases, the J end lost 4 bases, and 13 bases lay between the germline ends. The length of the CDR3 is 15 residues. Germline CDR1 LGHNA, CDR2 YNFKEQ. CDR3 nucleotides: TGTGCCAGCAGCCGTGGGGGGGGCCTTAATGAAAAACTGTTTTTT. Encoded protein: CASSRGGGLNEKLFF.

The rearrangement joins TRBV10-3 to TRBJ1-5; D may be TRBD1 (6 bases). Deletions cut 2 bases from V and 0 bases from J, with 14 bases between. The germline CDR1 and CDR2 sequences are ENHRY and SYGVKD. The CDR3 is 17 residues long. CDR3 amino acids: CAISEALDSYSNQPQHF. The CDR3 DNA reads TGTGCCATCAGTGAGGCCCTGGACAGTTATAGCAATCAGCCCCAGCATTTT.

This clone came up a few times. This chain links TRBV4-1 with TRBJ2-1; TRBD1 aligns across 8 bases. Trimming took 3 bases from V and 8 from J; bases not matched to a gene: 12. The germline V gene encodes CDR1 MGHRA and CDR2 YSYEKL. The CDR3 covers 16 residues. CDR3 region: CASSQRLAGGPDEQFF. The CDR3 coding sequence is TGCGCCAGCAGCCAGAGACTGGCAGGGGGCCCGGATGAGCAGTTCTTC.

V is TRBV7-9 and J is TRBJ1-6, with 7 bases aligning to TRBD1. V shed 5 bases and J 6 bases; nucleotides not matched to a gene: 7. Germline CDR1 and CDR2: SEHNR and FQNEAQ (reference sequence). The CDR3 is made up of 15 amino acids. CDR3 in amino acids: CASSHRRGPNSPLHF. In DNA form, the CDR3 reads TGTGCCAGCAGCCATCGAAGGGGGCCTAATTCACCCCTCCACTTT.

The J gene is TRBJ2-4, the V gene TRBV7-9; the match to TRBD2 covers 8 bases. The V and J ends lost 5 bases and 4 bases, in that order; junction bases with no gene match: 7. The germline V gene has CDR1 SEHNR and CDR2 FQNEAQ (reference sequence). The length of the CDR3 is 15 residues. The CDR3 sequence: CASSIPGLGKNIQYF. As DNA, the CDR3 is TGTGCCAGCAGCATTCCGGGACTAGGTAAAAACATTCAGTACTTC.

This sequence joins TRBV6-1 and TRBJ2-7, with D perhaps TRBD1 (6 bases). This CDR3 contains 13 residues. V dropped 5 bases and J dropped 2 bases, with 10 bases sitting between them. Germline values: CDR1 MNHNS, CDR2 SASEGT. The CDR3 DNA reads TGTGCCAGCAGTAAGGGACACCCCTACGAGCAGTACTTC. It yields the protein CASSKGHPYEQYF.

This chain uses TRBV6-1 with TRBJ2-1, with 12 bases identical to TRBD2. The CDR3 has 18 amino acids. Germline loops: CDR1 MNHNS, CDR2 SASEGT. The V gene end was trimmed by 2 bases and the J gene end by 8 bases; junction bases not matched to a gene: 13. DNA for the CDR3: TGTGCCAGCAGTGAATATCCCCCTCTAGCGGGGGGGAGGGATGAGCAGTTCTTC. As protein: CASSEYPPLAGGRDEQFF.

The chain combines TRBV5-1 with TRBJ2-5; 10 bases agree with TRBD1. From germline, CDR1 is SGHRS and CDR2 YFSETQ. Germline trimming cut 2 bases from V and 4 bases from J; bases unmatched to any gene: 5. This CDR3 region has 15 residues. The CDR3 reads CASSLSTGGIETQYF. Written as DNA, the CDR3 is TGCGCCAGCAGCTTATCGACAGGGGGCATAGAGACCCAGTACTTC.

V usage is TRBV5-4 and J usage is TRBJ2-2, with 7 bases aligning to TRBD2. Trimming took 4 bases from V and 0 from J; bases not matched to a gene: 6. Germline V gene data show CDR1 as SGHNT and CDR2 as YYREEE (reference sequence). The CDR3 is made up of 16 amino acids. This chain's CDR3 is CASSPDGGTNTGELFF. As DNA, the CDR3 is TGTGCCAGCAGCCCCGACGGGGGGACGAACACCGGGGAGCTGTTTTTT. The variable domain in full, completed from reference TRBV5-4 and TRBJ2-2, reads ETGVTQSPTHLIKTRGQQVTLRCSSQSGHNTVSWYQQALGQGPQFIFQYYREEENGRGNFPPRFSGLQFPNYSSELNVNALELDDSALYLCASSPDGGTNTGELFFGEGSRLTVL.

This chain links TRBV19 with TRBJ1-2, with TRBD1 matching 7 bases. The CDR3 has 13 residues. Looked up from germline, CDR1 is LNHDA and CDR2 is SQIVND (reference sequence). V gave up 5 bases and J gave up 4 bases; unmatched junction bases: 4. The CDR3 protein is CASSLGGGYGYTF. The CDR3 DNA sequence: TGTGCCAGTAGTTTAGGGGGCGGCTATGGCTACACCTTC.

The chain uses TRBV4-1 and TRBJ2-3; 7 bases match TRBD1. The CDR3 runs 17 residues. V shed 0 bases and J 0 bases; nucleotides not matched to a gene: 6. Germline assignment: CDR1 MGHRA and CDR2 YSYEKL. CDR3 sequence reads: CASSQDKGTVSTDTQYF. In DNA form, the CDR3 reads TGCGCCAGCAGCCAAGATAAAGGGACAGTCAGCACAGATACGCAGTATTTT.

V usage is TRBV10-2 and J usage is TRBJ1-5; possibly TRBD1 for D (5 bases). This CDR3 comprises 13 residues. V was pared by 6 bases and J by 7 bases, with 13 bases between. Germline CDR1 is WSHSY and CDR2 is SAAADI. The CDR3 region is CASRAGVRQPQHF. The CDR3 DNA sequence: TGCGCCAGCAGGGCGGGGGTTCGGCAGCCCCAGCATTTT.

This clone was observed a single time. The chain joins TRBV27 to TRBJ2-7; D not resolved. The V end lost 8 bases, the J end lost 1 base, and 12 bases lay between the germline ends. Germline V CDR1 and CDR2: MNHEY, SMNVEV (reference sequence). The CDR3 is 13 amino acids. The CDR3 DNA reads TGTGCCAGCGCCTCGGGTGATTCCTACGAGCAGTACTTC. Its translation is CASASGDSYEQYF.

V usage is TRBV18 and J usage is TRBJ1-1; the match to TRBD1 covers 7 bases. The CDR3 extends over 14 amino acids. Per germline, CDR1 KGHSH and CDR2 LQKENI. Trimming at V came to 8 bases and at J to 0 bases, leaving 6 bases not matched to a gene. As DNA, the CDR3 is TGTGCCAGCCTTTTCGACAGGGTGAACACTGAAGCTTTCTTT. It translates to CASLFDRVNTEAFF.

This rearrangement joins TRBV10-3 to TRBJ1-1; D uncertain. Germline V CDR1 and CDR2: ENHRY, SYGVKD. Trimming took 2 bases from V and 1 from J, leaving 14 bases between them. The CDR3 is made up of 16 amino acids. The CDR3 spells CAISETAGIGNTEAFF. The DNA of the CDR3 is TGTGCCATCAGTGAGACGGCCGGGATAGGGAACACTGAAGCTTTCTTT.

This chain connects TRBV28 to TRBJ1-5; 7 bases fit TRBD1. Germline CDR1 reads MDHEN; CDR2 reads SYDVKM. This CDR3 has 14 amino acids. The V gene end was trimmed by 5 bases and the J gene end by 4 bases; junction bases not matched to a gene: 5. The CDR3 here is CASSRQGPNQPQHF. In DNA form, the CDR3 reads TGTGCCAGCAGTCGACAGGGCCCTAATCAGCCCCAGCATTTT. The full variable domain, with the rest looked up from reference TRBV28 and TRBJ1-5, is DVKVTQSSRYLVKRTGEKVFLECVQDMDHENMFWYRQDPGLGLRLIYFSYDVKMKEKGDIPEGYSVSREKKERFSLILESASTNQTSMYLCASSRQGPNQPQHFGDGTRLSIL.

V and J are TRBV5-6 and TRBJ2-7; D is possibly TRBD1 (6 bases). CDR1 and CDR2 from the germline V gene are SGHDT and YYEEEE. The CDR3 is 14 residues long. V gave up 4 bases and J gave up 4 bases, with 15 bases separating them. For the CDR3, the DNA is TGTGCCAGCAGCCCTATCGGCCAGGGGTACGAGCAGTACTTC. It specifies CASSPIGQGYEQYF.

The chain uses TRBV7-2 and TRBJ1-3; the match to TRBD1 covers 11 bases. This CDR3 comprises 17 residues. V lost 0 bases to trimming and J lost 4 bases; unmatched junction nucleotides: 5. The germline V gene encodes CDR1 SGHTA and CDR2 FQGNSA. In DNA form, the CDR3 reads TGTGCCAGCAGCTTAGCGCGGACAGGGGGCGAGGGAAACACCATATATTTT. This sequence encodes CASSLARTGGEGNTIYF. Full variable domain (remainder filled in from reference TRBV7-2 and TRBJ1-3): GAGVSQSPSNKVTEKGKDVELRCDPISGHTALYWYRQSLGQGLEFLIYFQGNSAPDKSGLPSDRFSAERTGGSVSTLTIQRTQQEDSAVYLCASSLARTGGEGNTIYFGEGSWLTVV.

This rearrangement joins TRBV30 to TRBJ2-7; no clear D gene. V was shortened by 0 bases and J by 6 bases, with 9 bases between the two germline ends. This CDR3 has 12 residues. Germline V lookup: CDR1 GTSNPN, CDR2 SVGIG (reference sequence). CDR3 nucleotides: TGTGCCTGGAGTGTTACGGGTTCCGAGCAGTACTTC. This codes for CAWSVTGSEQYF.

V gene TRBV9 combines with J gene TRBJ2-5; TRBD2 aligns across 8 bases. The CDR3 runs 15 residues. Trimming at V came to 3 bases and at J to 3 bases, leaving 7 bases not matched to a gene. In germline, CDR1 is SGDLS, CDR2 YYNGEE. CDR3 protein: CASSESGGTKETQYF. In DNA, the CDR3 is TGTGCCAGCAGCGAGAGCGGGGGAACTAAAGAGACCCAGTACTTC.

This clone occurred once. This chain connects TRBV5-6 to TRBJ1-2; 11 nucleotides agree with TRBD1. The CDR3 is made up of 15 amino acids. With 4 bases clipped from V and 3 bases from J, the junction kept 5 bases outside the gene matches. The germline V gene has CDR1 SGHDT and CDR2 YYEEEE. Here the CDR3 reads CASSPPGQGDYGYTF. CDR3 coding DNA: TGTGCCAGCAGCCCGCCGGGACAGGGGGACTATGGCTACACCTTC.

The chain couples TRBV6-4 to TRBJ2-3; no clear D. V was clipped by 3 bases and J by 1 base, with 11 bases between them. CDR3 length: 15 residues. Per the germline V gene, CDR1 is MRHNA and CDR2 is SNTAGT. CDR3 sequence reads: CASSETPQGTDTQYF. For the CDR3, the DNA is TGTGCCAGCAGTGAGACCCCCCAGGGCACAGATACGCAGTATTTT.

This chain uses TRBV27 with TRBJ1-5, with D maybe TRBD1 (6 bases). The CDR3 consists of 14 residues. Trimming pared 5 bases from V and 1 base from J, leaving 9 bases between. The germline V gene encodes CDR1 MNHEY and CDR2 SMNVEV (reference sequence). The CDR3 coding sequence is TGTGCCAGCAGTCCCGGACAGAGCAATCAGCCCCAGCATTTT. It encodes CASSPGQSNQPQHF.

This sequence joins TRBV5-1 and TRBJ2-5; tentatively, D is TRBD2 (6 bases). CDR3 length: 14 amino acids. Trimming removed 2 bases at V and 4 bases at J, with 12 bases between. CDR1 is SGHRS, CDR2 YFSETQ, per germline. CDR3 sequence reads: CASSFLPSVETQYF. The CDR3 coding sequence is TGCGCCAGCAGCTTCCTACCTAGCGTAGAGACCCAGTACTTC.

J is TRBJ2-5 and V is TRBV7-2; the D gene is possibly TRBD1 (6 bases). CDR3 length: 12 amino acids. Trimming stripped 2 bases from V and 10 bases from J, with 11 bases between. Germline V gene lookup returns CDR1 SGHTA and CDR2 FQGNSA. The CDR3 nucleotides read TGTGCCAGCAGCTTACCCTACAGGGTCCAGTACTTC. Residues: CASSLPYRVQYF.

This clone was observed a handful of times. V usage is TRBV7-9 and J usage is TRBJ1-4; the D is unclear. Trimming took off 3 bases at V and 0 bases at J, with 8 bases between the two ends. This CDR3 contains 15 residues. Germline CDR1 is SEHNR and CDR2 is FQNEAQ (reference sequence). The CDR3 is CASSLGRTTNEKLFF. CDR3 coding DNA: TGTGCCAGCAGCTTGGGGAGAACAACTAATGAAAAACTGTTTTTT.

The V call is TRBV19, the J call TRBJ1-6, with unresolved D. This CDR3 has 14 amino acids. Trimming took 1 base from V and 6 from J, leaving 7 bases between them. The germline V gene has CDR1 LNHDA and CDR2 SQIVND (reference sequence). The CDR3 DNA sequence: TGTGCCAGTAGTATAGCCAGGTCTAATTCACCCCTCCACTTT. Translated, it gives CASSIARSNSPLHF.